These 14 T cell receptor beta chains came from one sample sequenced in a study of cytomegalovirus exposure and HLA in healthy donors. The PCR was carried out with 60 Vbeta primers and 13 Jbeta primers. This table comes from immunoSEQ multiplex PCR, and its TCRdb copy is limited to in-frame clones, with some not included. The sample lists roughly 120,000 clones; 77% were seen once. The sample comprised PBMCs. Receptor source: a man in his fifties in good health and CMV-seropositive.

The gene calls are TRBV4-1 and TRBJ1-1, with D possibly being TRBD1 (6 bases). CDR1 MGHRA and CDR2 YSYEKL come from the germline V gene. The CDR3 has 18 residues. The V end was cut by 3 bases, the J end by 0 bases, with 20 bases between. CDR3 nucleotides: TGCGCCAGCAGCCATCTCAGGGGCAGAAGAATAATGAACACTGAAGCTTTCTTT. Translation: CASSHLRGRRIMNTEAFF.

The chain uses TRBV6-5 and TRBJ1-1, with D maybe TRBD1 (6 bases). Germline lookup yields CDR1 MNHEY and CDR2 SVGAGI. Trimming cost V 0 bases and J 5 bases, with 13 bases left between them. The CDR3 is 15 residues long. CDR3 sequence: CASSYSRQVSTEAFF. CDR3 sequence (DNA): TGTGCCAGCAGTTACTCAAGACAGGTTTCAACTGAAGCTTTCTTT.

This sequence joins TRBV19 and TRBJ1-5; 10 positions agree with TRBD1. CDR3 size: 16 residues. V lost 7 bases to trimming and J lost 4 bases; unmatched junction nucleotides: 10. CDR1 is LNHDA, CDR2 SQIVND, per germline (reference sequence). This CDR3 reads CASTPRDRGRNQPQHF. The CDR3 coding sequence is TGTGCCAGTACCCCAAGGGACAGGGGCAGGAATCAGCCCCAGCATTTT.

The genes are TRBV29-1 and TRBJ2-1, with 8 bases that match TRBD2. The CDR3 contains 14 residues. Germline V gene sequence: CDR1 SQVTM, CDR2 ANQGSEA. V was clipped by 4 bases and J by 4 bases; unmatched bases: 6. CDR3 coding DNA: TGCAGCGTTGCAAAAGCGGGAGCTTACAATGAGCAGTTCTTC. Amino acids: CSVAKAGAYNEQFF.

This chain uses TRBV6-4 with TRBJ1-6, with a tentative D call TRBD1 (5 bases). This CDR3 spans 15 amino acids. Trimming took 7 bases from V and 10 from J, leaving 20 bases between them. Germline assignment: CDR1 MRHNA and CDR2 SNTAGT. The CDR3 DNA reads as TGTGCCAGCACACGAGCGACAGAGGGAGGCTCACCCCTCCACTTT. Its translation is CASTRATEGGSPLHF.

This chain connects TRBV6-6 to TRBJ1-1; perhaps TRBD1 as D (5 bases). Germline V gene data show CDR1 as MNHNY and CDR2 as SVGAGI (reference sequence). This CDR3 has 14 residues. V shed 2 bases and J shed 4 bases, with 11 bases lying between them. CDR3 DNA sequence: TGTGCCAGCAGTTACCAGGGTGGAAGCACTGAAGCTTTCTTT. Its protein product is CASSYQGGSTEAFF.

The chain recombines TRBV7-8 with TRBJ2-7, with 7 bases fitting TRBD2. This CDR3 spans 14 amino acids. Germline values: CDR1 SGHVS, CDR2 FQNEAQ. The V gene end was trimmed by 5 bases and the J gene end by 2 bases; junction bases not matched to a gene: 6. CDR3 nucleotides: TGTGCCAGCAGCCAGTCCGGGGGGACCTACGAGCAGTACTTC. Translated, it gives CASSQSGGTYEQYF.

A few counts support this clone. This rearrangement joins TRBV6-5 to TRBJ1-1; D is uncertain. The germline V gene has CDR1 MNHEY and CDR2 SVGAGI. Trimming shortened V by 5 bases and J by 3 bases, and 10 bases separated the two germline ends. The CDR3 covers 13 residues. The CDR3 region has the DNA TGTGCCAGCAGTGAAGAGCGGTACACTGAAGCTTTCTTT. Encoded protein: CASSEERYTEAFF.

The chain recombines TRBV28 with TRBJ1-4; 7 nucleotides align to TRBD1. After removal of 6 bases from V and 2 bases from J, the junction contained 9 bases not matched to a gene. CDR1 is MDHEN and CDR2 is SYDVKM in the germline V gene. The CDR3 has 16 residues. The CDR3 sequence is CASRKQGFGTNEKLFF. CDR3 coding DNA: TGTGCCAGCAGAAAACAGGGGTTTGGGACTAATGAAAAACTGTTTTTT.

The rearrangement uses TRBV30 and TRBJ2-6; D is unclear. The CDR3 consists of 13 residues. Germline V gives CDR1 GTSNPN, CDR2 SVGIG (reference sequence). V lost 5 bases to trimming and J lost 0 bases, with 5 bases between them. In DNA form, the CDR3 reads TGTGCCTGGGACTTCTCTGGGGCCAACGTCCTGACTTTC. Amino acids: CAWDFSGANVLTF.

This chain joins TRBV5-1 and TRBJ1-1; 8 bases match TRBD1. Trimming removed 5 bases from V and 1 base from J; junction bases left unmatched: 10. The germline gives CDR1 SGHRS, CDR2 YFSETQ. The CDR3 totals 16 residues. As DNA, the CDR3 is TGCGCCAGCAGACCTGACGGAGGGACAGGGAACACTGAAGCTTTCTTT. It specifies CASRPDGGTGNTEAFF.

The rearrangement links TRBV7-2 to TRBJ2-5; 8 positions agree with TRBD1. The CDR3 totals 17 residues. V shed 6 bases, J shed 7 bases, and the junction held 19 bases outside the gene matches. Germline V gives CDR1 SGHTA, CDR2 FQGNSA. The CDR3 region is CASSSSPGTGGLGTQYF. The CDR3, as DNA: TGTGCCAGCAGTAGTTCCCCCGGGACAGGAGGTTTAGGGACCCAGTACTTC.

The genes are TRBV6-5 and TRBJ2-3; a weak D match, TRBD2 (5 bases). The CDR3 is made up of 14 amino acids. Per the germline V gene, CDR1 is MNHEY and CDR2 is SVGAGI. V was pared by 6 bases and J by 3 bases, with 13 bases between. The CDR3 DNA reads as TGTGCCAGCAGAGAACCGTCGGGGACAGATACGCAGTATTTT. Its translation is CASREPSGTDTQYF.

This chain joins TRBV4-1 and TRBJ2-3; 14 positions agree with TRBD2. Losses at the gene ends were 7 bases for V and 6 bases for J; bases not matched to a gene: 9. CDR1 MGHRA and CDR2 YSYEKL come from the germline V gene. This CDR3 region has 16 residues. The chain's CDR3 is CASNLRGLAGEDTQYF. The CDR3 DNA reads TGCGCCAGCAACCTTAGGGGACTAGCGGGGGAGGATACGCAGTATTTT.